This TCR beta chain was recorded in a study of cytomegalovirus exposure and HLA in healthy donors. The study, taken as a whole, reports: The later analysis indicated that the majority of CMV-associated TCR beta chains appeared HLA-restricted. Most TCR beta V segments were productive about 90% or about 30% of the time in an earlier analysis. Across all donors, roughly uniform sequencing depth was an assumption of the presence/absence analyses.

The PCR used 60 Vbeta and 13 Jbeta primers. Using immunoSEQ multiplex PCR, the repertoire was profiled, and TCRdb retains in-frame clones only, with some absent. Found here are approximately 100,000 clones, 65% to 90% of them singletons; the top ten hold more than 1%. CDR1 and CDR2 (germline): LNHDA, SQIVND (reference sequence). The CDR3 has 16 amino acids. With V trimmed by 6 bases and J by 4 bases, 10 bases remained unmatched. Notes on this clone: Its cognate antigen is unknown.

The chain couples TRBV19 to TRBJ2-1, with 9 bases matching TRBD2. The clonotype comes from a woman younger than 35 in good health and CMV-seronegative. The sequenced sample consisted of PBMCs. For the CDR3, the DNA is TGTGCCAGTAGCCCGGGGGTAGCGGGGGTTTACAATGAGCAGTTCTTC. Protein: CASSPGVAGVYNEQFF.